These 17 T cell receptor beta chains came from one sample sequenced in a study of blood T cell repertoires in COVID-19. Method: immunoSEQ multiplex PCR; TCRdb's copy keeps in-frame clones and lacks some. The sample holds 250,000 to 300,000 clones, roughly 91% seen once. The sequenced sample was PBMCs or T cells enriched from blood (not recorded which). The receptors shown here come from a woman aged 60-70 years in a cohort exposed to, infected with or recovered from COVID-19 (not recorded which).

V is TRBV19 and J is TRBJ1-5, with 7 bases that match TRBD1. CDR1 and CDR2 from the germline V gene are LNHDA and SQIVND (reference sequence). There are 16 residues in the CDR3. The V gene end was trimmed by 1 base and the J gene end by 6 bases; junction bases not matched to a gene: 9. The CDR3 nucleotides read TGTGCCAGTAGTATAGTACCAGGGGGTTTTGGTCAGCCCCAGCATTTT. Its translation is CASSIVPGGFGQPQHF.

The rearrangement uses TRBV7-8 and TRBJ2-7, with TRBD2 matching 12 bases. Per the germline V gene, CDR1 is SGHVS and CDR2 is FQNEAQ. Trimming cost V 4 bases and J 3 bases; bases outside gene matches: 4. The CDR3 sequence is 15 residues long. The CDR3 DNA is TGTGCCAGCAGCTCAGAACTAGCGGGGGGCTACGAGCAGTACTTC. Translating gives CASSSELAGGYEQYF.

The chain links TRBV6-5 to TRBJ1-3; possible D gene TRBD1, 6 bases. The CDR3 runs to 16 residues. Trimming left V 3 bases short and J 0 bases short, with 12 bases between. Looked up from germline, CDR1 is MNHEY and CDR2 is SVGAGI. The CDR3 reads CASSYRGAPSGNTIYF. The CDR3 coding sequence is TGTGCCAGCAGTTATCGGGGGGCCCCCTCTGGAAACACCATATATTTT.

The chain joins TRBV18 to TRBJ2-3; 9 nucleotides align to TRBD2. The germline V gene encodes CDR1 KGHSH and CDR2 LQKENI. V dropped 2 bases and J dropped 8; count of bases not matched to a gene: 14. This CDR3 comprises 17 residues. CDR3 in DNA: TGTGCCAGCTCACCATGGTTATCTAGCGGGGCCCCCGGTACGCAGTATTTT. Protein sequence: CASSPWLSSGAPGTQYF. The whole variable domain, filled in from reference TRBV18 and TRBJ2-3, reads NAGVMQNPRHLVRRRGQEARLRCSPMKGHSHVYWYRQLPEEGLKFMVYLQKENIIDESGMPKERFSAEFPKEGPSILRIQQVVRGDSAAYFCASSPWLSSGAPGTQYFGPGTRLTVL.

The J gene is TRBJ2-6, the V gene TRBV18; D remains ambiguous. Deletions cut 1 base from V and 0 bases from J, with 7 bases between. CDR3 size: 16 residues. CDR1 KGHSH and CDR2 LQKENI come from the germline V gene. CDR3 nucleotide sequence: TGTGCCAGCTCACCACTACTGATCTCTGGGGCCAACGTCCTGACTTTC. Translating it yields CASSPLLISGANVLTF. The full variable domain, with the rest looked up from reference TRBV18 and TRBJ2-6, is NAGVMQNPRHLVRRRGQEARLRCSPMKGHSHVYWYRQLPEEGLKFMVYLQKENIIDESGMPKERFSAEFPKEGPSILRIQQVVRGDSAAYFCASSPLLISGANVLTFGAGSRLTVL.

The V and J genes are TRBV19 and TRBJ1-5, with 8 bases fitting TRBD1. Germline values: CDR1 LNHDA, CDR2 SQIVND (reference sequence). J lost 2 bases, V lost 3 bases, and 3 bases had no gene match. This CDR3 is 15 amino acids long. The CDR3 DNA sequence: TGTGCCAGTAGTATTCGGACAGGGCGCAATCAGCCCCAGCATTTT. Residues: CASSIRTGRNQPQHF.

V is TRBV2 and J is TRBJ1-2; D call uncertain. The germline CDR1 and CDR2 sequences are SNHLY and FYNNEI. Trimming removed 8 bases from V and 5 bases from J, with 15 bases in between. There are 13 residues in the CDR3. CDR3 in DNA: TGTGCCAGCGGCCCTAGGAACTTTTATGGCTACACCTTC. It yields the protein CASGPRNFYGYTF.

The chain has TRBV27 and TRBJ2-3, with a possible D match to TRBD2 (6 bases). Trimming shortened V by 5 bases and J by 4 bases, and 10 bases separated the two germline ends. Germline-derived CDR1 and CDR2 are MNHEY and SMNVEV (reference sequence). The CDR3 has 13 residues. DNA of the CDR3: TGTGCCAGCAGTGGCGGGAATGCAGATACGCAGTATTTT. This gives the protein CASSGGNADTQYF.

The table lists this clone with a few counts. The chain has TRBV5-4 and TRBJ1-2; weak D call: TRBD1 (6 bases). The CDR3 contains 17 residues. Trimming took 2 bases from V and 5 from J, leaving 22 bases between them. The germline V gene encodes CDR1 SGHNT and CDR2 YYREEE (reference sequence). The CDR3 DNA is TGTGCCAGCAGCTTACTTCGCGGGGGGGGCGCTGGATATGGCTACACCTTC. Its protein is CASSLLRGGGAGYGYTF.

The chain uses TRBV18 and TRBJ1-3, with 9 bases lining up with TRBD1. With V trimmed by 3 bases and J by 0 bases, 6 bases remained unmatched. CDR3 length equals 17 residues. CDR1 is KGHSH and CDR2 is LQKENI in the germline V gene. This chain's CDR3 is CASSPLDRGLSGNTIYF. The CDR3 bases are TGTGCCAGCTCACCTCTGGACAGGGGACTCTCTGGAAACACCATATATTTT.

The chain joins TRBV19 to TRBJ2-3; TRBD2 matches at 10 bases. The CDR3 is 14 amino acids. Germline trimming cut 9 bases from V and 5 bases from J; bases unmatched to any gene: 8. Germline CDR1 reads LNHDA; CDR2 reads SQIVND (reference sequence). The CDR3 DNA is TGTGCCAGCAAACTAGCGGGGATGGGAGATACGCAGTATTTT. Encoded protein: CASKLAGMGDTQYF.

The rearrangement uses TRBV7-9 and TRBJ1-4, with a tentative D call TRBD1 (5 bases). There are 16 residues in the CDR3. The germline CDR1 and CDR2 sequences are SEHNR and FQNEAQ (reference sequence). Trimming pared 5 bases from V and 4 bases from J, leaving 17 bases between. In DNA form, the CDR3 reads TGTGCCAGCAGCAGGGACGGCTTAAGGGGTAATGAAAAACTGTTTTTT. Translation gives CASSRDGLRGNEKLFF.

The chain has TRBV28 and TRBJ1-3; D call uncertain. V lost 6 bases and J 0 bases, leaving 15 bases between the germline ends. The CDR3 is 16 residues long. Germline-derived CDR1 and CDR2 are MDHEN and SYDVKM. The CDR3 region has the DNA TGTGCCAGCAGCTCTCCCACAGAGTTCTCTGGAAACACCATATATTTT. Amino acids: CASSSPTEFSGNTIYF.

J is TRBJ2-7 and V is TRBV6-5, with 8 bases fitting TRBD1. Germline assignment: CDR1 MNHEY and CDR2 SVGAGI. Germline trimming cut 6 bases from V and 5 bases from J; bases unmatched to any gene: 12. This CDR3 contains 15 residues. For the CDR3, the DNA is TGTGCCAGCAGCTCGCGAAGGACAGGGTCGAACGAGCAGTACTTC. Its translation is CASSSRRTGSNEQYF.

V gene TRBV29-1 combines with J gene TRBJ2-2, with D possibly matching TRBD2 (7 bases). Per the germline V gene, CDR1 is SQVTM and CDR2 is ANQGSEA. CDR3 length equals 15 residues. Deletions cut 3 bases from V and 2 bases from J, with 13 bases between. The CDR3 nucleotides read TGCAGCGTTGAGGGGGCTAGCGGTAACACCGGGGAGCTGTTTTTT. Translating gives CSVEGASGNTGELFF.

For the CDR3, the DNA is TGTGCCAGTAGTACGAACAGGGTGTCGGGTGGCTACACCTTC. Translating it yields CASSTNRVSGGYTF. This chain uses TRBV19 with TRBJ1-2; TRBD1 is a possible D gene (6 bases). CDR1 is LNHDA, CDR2 SQIVND, per germline (reference sequence). The CDR3 totals 14 residues. The V end was cut by 4 bases, the J end by 7 bases, with 16 bases between.

V and J are TRBV28 and TRBJ2-1; TRBD2 aligns across 7 bases. Germline CDR1 and CDR2: MDHEN and SYDVKM. The CDR3 loop spans 17 amino acids. Trimming at V came to 1 base and at J to 8 bases, leaving 14 bases not matched to a gene. The DNA of the CDR3 is TGTGCCAGCAGTTTATTCATGACGGGAGGAAGGTACGATGAGCAGTTCTTC. Encoded protein: CASSLFMTGGRYDEQFF. Full variable domain (missing parts from reference TRBV28 and TRBJ2-1): DVKVTQSSRYLVKRTGEKVFLECVQDMDHENMFWYRQDPGLGLRLIYFSYDVKMKEKGDIPEGYSVSREKKERFSLILESASTNQTSMYLCASSLFMTGGRYDEQFFGPGTRLTVL.